The present T cell receptor (beta chain) was sequenced within a study of cytomegalovirus exposure and HLA in healthy donors. Study results and limitations: Likely technical artifact: a cluster of highly shared sequence variants. The study flagged approximately 180 TCR beta chains as cytomegalovirus-associated.

Germline V lookup: CDR1 KGHSH, CDR2 LQKENI. The CDR3 covers 15 residues. V was trimmed by 6 bases and J by 5 bases, leaving 19 bases between them. It was with 60 Vbeta and 13 Jbeta primers that the PCR ran. Clones were read by immunoSEQ multiplex PCR, and TCRdb kept only the in-frame ones, dropping some. The sample yields roughly 150,000 clones, more than 75% seen once. Concerning this clone: Its cognate antigen is unknown.

This rearrangement joins TRBV18 to TRBJ2-5, with D perhaps TRBD2 (7 bases). This TCR derives from a woman under 30 in good health and CMV-seronegative. The sample comprised PBMCs. CDR3 nucleotide sequence: TGTGCCAGCTCGACTACCCGGGGGGCAGACGAGACCCAGTACTTC. Its translation is CASSTTRGADETQYF.